The clone carrying this TCR beta chain was seen ten or more times. The data were obtained in a study of T-cell reconstitution after alpha-beta-depleted transplantation in children. For TCRbeta, the library was prepared with unique molecular identifiers. TCRdb recomputed calls from the PCR reads with MiXCR, one row per CDR3 protein. The sample has about 350,000 distinct CDR3 sequences, approximately 12% seen once. Germline trimming cut 3 bases from V and 3 bases from J; bases unmatched to any gene: 1. The CDR3 is 12 residues long. The germline V gene has CDR1 DFQATT and CDR2 SNEGSKA (reference sequence).

The source is a human donor who donated a stem cell graft to a child with Fanconi anemia. This material consisted of PBMCs, taken from the stem cell graft. This chain connects TRBV20-1 to TRBJ1-1; TRBD1 matches at 7 bases. As DNA, the CDR3 is TGCAGTGCTAGCCAGGGGGACACTGAAGCTTTCTTT. This codes for CSASQGDTEAFF.